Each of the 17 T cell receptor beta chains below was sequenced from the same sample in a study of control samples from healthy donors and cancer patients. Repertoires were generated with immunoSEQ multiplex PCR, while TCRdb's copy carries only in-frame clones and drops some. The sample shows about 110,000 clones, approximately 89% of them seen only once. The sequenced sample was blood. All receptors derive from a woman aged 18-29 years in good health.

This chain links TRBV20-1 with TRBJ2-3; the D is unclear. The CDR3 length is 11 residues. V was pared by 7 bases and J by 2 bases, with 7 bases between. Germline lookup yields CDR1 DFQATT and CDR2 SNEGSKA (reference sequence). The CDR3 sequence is CSVRPTDTQYF. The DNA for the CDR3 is TGCAGTGTCAGGCCCACAGATACGCAGTATTTT.

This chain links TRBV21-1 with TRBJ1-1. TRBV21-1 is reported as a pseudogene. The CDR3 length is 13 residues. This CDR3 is CASSGRTAREAFF. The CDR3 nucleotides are TGTGCCAGCAGCGGACGGACGGCAAGAGAAGCTTTCTTT.

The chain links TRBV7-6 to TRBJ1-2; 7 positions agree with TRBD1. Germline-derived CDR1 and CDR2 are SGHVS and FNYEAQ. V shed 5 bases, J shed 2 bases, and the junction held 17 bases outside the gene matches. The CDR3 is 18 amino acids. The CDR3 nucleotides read TGTGCCAGCAGCCTTCTTACAGGGGCCCGGCCCCAAAACTATGGCTACACCTTC. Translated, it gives CASSLLTGARPQNYGYTF.

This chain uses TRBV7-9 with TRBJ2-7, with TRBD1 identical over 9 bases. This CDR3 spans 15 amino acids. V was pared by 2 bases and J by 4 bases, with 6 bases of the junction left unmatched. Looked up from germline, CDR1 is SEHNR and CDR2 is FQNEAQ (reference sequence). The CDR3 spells CASSLRNRGLYEQYF. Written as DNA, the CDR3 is TGTGCCAGCAGCTTACGGAACAGGGGGCTATACGAGCAGTACTTC.

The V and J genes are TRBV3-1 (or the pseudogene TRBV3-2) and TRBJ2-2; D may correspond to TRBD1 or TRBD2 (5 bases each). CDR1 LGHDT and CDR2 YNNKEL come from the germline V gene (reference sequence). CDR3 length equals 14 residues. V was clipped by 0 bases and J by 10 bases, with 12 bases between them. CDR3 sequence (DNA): TGTGCCAGCAGCCAAGATCCAAGGGGAGTGGAGCTGTTTTTT. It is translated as CASSQDPRGVELFF.

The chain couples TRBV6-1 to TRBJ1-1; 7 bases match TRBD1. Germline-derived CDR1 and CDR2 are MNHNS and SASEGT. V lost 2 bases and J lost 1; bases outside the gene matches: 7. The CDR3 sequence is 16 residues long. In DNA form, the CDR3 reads TGTGCCAGCAGTGAAAGGCCCCAGGGGGGGAACACTGAAGCTTTCTTT. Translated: CASSERPQGGNTEAFF.

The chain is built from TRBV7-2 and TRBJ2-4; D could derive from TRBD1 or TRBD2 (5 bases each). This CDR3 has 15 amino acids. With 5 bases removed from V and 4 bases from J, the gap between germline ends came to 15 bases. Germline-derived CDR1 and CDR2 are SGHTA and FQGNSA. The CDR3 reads CASSAPGPVKNIQYF. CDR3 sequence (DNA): TGTGCCAGCAGCGCCCCGGGACCAGTAAAAAACATTCAGTACTTC.

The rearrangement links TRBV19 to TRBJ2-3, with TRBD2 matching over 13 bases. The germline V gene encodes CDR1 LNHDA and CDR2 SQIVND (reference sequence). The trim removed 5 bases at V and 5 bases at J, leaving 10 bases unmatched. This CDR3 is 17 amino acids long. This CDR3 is CASSSPTTSGRGDTQYF. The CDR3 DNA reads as TGTGCCAGTAGTTCACCGACTACTAGCGGGAGGGGAGATACGCAGTATTTT.

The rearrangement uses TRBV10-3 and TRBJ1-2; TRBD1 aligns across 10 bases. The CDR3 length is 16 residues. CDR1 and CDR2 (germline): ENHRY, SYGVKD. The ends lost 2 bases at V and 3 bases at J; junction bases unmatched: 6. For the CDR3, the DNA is TGTGCCATCAGTGAGAGGGGAGGGACAGGGGACTATGGCTACACCTTC. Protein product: CAISERGGTGDYGYTF.

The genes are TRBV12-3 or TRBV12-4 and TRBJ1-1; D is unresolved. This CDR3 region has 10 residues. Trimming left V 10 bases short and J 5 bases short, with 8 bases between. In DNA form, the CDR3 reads TGTGCCACTGGTTCTACTGAAGCTTTCTTT. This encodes CATGSTEAFF.

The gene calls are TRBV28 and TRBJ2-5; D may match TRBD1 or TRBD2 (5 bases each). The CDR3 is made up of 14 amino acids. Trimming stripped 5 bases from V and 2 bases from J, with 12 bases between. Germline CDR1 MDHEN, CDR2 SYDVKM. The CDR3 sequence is CASSVSGLQETQYF. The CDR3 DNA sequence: TGTGCCAGCAGTGTATCGGGGCTACAAGAGACCCAGTACTTC.

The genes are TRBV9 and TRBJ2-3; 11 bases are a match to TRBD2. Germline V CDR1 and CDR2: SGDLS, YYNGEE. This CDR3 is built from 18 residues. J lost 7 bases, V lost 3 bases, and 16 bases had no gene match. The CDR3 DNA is TGTGCCAGCAGCGCCGGATTTAGCGGGAGGGGAGTGGCAAATACGCAGTATTTT. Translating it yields CASSAGFSGRGVANTQYF.

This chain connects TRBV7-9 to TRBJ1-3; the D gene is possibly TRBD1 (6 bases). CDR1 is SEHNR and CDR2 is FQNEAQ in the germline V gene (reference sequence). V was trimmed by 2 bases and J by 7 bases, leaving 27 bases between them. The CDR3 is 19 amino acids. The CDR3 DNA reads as TGTGCCAGCAGCTTAAGGTTCTGGGGACAATCACCCTTGGGGAACACCATATATTTT. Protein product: CASSLRFWGQSPLGNTIYF.

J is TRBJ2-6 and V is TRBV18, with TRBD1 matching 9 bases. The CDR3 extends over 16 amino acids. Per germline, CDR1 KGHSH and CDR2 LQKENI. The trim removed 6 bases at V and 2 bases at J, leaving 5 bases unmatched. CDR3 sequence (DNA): TGTGCCAGCTCGCAACAGGGGGCTGCTGGGGCCAACGTCCTGACTTTC. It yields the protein CASSQQGAAGANVLTF.

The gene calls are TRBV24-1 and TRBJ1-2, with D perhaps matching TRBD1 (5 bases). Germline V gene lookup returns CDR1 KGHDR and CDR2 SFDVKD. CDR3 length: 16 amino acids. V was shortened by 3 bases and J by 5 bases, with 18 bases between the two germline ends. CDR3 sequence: CATSDRDGPWGYGYTF. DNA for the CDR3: TGTGCCACCAGTGATCGGGACGGACCGTGGGGGTATGGCTACACCTTC.

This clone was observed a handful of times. DNA of the CDR3: TGCGCCAGCAGCTTTGTCGGGACTCAAGGGAGGGAGACCCAGTACTTC. The encoded protein is CASSFVGTQGRETQYF. The V and J genes are TRBV5-1 and TRBJ2-5; D perhaps matches TRBD2 (6 bases). Germline assignment: CDR1 SGHRS and CDR2 YFSETQ. V lost 2 bases, J lost 5 bases, and 19 bases lay in between. The CDR3 totals 16 residues.

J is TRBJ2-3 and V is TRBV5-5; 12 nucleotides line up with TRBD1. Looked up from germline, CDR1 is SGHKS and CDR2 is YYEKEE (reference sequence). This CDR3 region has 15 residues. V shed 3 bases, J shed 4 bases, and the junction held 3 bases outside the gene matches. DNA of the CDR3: TGTGCCAGCAGCTGGGACAGGGGGCGGCCAGATACGCAGTATTTT. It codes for CASSWDRGRPDTQYF.